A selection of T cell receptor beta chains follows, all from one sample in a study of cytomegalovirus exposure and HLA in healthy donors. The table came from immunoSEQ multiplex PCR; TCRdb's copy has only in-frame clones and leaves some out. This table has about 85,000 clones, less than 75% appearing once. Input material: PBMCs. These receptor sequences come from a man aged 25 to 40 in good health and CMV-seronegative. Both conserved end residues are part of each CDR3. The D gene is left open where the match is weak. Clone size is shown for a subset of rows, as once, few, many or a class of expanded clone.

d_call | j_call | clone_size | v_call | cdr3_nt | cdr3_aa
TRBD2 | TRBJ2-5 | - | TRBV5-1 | TGCGCCAGCAGTAGGTCGGGGGGGCTCGGAGAGACCCAGTACTTC | CASSRSGGLGETQYF
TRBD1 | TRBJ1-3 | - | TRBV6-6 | TGTGCCAGCAGTTACGTACAGGGGGCGCCTGGAAACACCATATATTTT | CASSYVQGAPGNTIYF
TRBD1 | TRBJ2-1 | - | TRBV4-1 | TGCGCCAGCAGCTCGGACAGGGACTCCTACAATGAGCAGTTCTTC | CASSSDRDSYNEQFF
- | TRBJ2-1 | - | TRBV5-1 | TGCGCCAGCAGACCAGGGGTCTTACTCAGCTCCTACAATGAGCAGTTCTTC | CASRPGVLLSSYNEQFF
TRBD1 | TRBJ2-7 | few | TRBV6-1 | TGTGCCAGCAGTGACAGGGGGCCCTACGAGCAGTACTTC | CASSDRGPYEQYF
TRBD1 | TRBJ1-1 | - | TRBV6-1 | TGTGCCAGCAGTGCCTTAAAGGGACAGGGGGGGAACACTGAAGCTTTCTTT | CASSALKGQGGNTEAFF
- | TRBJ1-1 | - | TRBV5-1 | TGCGCCAGCAGGTCGGCCGGGACTAACACTGAAGCTTTCTTT | CASRSAGTNTEAFF
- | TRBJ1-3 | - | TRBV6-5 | TGTGCCAGCAGTTACTCCGGGGGATCTGGAAACACCATATATTTT | CASSYSGGSGNTIYF
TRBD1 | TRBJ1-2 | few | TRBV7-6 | TGTGCCAGCAGCTCCGGACAGGGCGATGGCTACACCTTC | CASSSGQGDGYTF
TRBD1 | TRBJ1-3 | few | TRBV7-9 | TGTGCCAGCAGCTCCGCACAGGGGGCTGACGACACCATATATTTT | CASSSAQGADDTIYF
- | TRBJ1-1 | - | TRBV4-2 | TGTGCCAGCAGCCGGGGGGATGAAGCTTTCTTT | CASSRGDEAFF
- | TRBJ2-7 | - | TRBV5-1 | TGCGCCAGCAGCTCCTGGTCGGGAGCGGCGGACGAGCAGTACTTC | CASSSWSGAADEQYF
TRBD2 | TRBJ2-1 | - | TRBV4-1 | TGCGCCAGCAGCCATCGGACTAGCGGGACCATCCCCTCCTACAATGAGCAGTTCTTC | CASSHRTSGTIPSYNEQFF
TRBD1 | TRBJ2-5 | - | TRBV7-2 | TGTGCCAGCGGACCAGGGGGCCAAGAGACCCAGTACTTC | CASGPGGQETQYF
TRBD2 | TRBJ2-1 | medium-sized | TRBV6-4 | TGTGCCAGCAGTGGACTAGCGGGGGGCTACAATGAGCAGTTCTTC | CASSGLAGGYNEQFF
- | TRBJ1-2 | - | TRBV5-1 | TGCGCCAGCAGACTTGGACCGGGGGACTATGGCTACACCTTC | CASRLGPGDYGYTF
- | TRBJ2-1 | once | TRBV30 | TGTGCCTGGAGTGTAGGGGGAGACAATGAGCAGTTCTTC | CAWSVGGDNEQFF
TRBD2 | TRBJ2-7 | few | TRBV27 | TGTGCCAGCAGTTTCTTAACTAGCGGGAGTACTTACGAGCAGTACTTC | CASSFLTSGSTYEQYF
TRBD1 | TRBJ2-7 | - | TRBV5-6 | TGTGCCAGCAGCTGGACGACAGGGAATTCCTACGAGCAGTACTTC | CASSWTTGNSYEQYF
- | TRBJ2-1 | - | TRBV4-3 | TGCGCCAGCAGCCTAGTGCGGAAATACAATGAGCAGTTCTTC | CASSLVRKYNEQFF
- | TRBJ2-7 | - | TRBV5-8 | TGTGCCAGCAGCTCCCCGACAGAATCCTACGAGCAGTACTTC | CASSSPTESYEQYF
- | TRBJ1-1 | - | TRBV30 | TGTGCCTTAGGACATGGGAACACTGAAGCTTTCTTT | CALGHGNTEAFF
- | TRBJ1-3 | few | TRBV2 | TGTGCCGCCAGGCCAAGCTCTGGAAACACCATATATTTT | CAARPSSGNTIYF
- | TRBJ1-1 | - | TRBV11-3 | TGTGCCAGCAGCTTAGAAGGGAGTAGGACTGAAGCTTTCTTT | CASSLEGSRTEAFF
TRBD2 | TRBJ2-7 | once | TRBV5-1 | TGCGCCAGCAGCGCCCTGAGCGGGAGTGGTTACGAGCAGTACTTC | CASSALSGSGYEQYF
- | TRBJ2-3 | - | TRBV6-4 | TGTGCCAGCAGTGACTCTAAAGATACGCAGTATTTT | CASSDSKDTQYF
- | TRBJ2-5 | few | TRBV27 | TGTGCCAGCGGCCCCGGGCCTCGGGGAGAGACCCAGTACTTC | CASGPGPRGETQYF
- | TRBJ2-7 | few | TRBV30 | TGTGCCTGGAGTCTTACCCCTAGCCCCAGTTCCTACGAGCAGTACTTC | CAWSLTPSPSSYEQYF
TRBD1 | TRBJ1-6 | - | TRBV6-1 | TGTGCCAGCAGTGATGGACAGGGGGGTTCACCCCTCCACTTT | CASSDGQGGSPLHF
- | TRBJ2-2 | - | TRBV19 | TGTGCCAGTAGCCCAGGCAAGAACACCGGGGAGCTGTTTTTT | CASSPGKNTGELFF
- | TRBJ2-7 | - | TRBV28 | TGTGCCAGCACCAAATTATCGGGACAAGCTTTCGAGCAGTACTTC | CASTKLSGQAFEQYF
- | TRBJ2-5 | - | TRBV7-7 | TGTGCTAGCAGCTTTGGGCAGGGATGGTTGGAGACCCAGTACTTC | CASSFGQGWLETQYF
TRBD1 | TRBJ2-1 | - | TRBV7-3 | TGTGCCAGCAGTCAAAGGACAGGGCTTGAGAATGAGCAGTTCTTC | CASSQRTGLENEQFF
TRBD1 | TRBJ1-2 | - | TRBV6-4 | TGTGCCAGCAGTGACTCATTCGGGACAGGTTTTAAAAAGGATGGCTACACCTTC | CASSDSFGTGFKKDGYTF
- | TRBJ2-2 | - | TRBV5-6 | TGTGCCAGCAGCTCTTCGAACACCGGGGAGCTGTTTTTT | CASSSSNTGELFF
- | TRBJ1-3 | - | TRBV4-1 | TGCGCCAGCAGCCAAGATCCCCCTAGCCAAGCCGGTGGAAACACCATATATTTT | CASSQDPPSQAGGNTIYF
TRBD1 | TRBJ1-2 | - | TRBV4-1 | TGCGCCAGCAGCCCGACAGGGCACTATGGCTACACCTTC | CASSPTGHYGYTF
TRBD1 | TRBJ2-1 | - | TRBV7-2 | TGTGCCAGCAGCGAGGGCAGGGGGTCCCATACCTACAATGAGCAGTTCTTC | CASSEGRGSHTYNEQFF
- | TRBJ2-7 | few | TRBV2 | TGTGCCAGCAGTGAAGGTCCGTTCAGCTCCTACGAGCAGTACTTC | CASSEGPFSSYEQYF